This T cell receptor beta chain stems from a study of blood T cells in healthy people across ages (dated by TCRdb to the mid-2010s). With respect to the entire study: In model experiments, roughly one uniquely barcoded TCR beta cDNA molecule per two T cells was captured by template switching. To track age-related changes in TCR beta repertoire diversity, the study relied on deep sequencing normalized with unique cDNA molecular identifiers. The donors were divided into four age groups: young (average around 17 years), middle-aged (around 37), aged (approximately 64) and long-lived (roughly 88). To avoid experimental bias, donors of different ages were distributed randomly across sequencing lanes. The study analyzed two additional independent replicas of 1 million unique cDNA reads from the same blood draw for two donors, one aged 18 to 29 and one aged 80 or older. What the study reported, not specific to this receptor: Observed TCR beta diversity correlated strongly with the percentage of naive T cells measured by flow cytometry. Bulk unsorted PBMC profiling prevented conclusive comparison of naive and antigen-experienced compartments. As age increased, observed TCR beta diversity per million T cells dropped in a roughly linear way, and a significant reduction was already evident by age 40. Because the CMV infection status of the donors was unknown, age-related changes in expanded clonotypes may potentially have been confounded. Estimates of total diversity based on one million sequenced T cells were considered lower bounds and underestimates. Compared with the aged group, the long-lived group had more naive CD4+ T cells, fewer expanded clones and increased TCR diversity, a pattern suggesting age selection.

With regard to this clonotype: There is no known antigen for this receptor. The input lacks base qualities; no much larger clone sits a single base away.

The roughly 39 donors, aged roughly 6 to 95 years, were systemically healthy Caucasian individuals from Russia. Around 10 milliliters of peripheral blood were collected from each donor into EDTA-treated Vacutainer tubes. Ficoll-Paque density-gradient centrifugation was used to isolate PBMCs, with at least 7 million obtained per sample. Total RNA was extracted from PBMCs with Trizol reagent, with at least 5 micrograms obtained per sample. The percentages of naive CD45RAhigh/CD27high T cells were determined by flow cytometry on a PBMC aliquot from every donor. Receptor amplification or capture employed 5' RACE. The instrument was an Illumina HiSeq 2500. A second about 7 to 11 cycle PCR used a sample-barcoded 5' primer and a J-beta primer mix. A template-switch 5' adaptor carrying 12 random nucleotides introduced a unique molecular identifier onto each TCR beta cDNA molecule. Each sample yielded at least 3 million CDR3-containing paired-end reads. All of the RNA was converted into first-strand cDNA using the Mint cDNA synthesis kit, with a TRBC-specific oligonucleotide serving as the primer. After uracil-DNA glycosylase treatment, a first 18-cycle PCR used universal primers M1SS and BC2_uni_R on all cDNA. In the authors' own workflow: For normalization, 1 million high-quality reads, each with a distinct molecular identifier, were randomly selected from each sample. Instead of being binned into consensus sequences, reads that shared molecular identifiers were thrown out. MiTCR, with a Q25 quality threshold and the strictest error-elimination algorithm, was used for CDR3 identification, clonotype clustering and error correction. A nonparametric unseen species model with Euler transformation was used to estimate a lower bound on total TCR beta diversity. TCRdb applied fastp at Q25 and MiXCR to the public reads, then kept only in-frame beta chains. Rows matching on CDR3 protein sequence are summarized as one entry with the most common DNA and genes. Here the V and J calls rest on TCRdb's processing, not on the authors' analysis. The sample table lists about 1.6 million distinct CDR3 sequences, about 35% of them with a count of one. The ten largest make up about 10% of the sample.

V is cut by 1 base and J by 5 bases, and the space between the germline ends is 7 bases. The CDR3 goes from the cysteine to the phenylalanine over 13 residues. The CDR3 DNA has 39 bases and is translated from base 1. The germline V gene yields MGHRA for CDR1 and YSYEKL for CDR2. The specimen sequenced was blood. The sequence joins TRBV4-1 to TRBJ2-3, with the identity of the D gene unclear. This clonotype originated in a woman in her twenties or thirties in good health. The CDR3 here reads CASSQGIRDTQYF. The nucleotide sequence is TGCGCCAGCAGCCAAGGTATCAGAGATACGCAGTATTTT.